This T cell receptor (beta chain) was sequenced for a study of control samples from healthy donors and cancer patients. Data came from immunoSEQ multiplex PCR; TCRdb stores just in-frame clones and leaves some out. The sample lists tens of thousands of clones; around nine tenths were seen once. V lost 0 bases to trimming and J lost 0 bases, with 13 bases between them. The length of the CDR3 is 16 residues. Germline V lookup: CDR1 SGDLS, CDR2 YYNGEE. The clonotype comes from a woman in her late teens or twenties in good health. The sample comprised blood. The rearrangement uses TRBV9 and TRBJ2-7; D perhaps matches TRBD1 (5 bases). The CDR3 here is CASSVGGDSSSYEQYF. CDR3 sequence (DNA): TGTGCCAGCAGCGTAGGAGGAGACAGTAGCTCCTACGAGCAGTACTTC.